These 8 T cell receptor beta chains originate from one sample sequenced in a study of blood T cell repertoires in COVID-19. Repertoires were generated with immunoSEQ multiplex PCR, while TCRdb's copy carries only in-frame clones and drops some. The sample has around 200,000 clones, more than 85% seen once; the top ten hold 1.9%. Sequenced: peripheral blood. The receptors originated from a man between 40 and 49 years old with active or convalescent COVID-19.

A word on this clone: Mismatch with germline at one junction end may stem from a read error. The CDR3 sequence: CASGDREGEKLFF. The CDR3, as DNA: TGTGCCAGCGGTGACAGGGAAGGGGAAAAACTGTTTTTT. This chain uses TRBV25-1 with TRBJ1-4, with TRBD1 matching over 7 bases. The CDR3 loop spans 13 amino acids. The germline CDR1 and CDR2 sequences are MGHDK and SYGVNS.

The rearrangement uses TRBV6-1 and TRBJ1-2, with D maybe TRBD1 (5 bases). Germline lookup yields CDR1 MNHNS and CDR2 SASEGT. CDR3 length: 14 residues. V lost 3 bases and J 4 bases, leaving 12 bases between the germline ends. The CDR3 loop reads CASSDRGKGYGYTF. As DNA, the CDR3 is TGTGCCAGCAGTGACCGGGGGAAAGGCTATGGCTACACCTTC.

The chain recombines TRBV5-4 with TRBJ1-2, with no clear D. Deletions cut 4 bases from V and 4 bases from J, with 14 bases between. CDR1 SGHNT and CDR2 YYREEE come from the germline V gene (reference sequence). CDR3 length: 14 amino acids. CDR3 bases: TGTGCCAGCAGCCCCCAGGCCGTAGGCTATGGCTACACCTTC. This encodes CASSPQAVGYGYTF.

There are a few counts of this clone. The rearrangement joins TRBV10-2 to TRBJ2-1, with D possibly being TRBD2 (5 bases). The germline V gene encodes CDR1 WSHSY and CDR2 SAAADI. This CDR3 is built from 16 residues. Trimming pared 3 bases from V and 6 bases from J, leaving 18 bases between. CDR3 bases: TGCGCCAGCAGTGATACGGATCGGGGTTGGGGCAATGAGCAGTTCTTC. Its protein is CASSDTDRGWGNEQFF.

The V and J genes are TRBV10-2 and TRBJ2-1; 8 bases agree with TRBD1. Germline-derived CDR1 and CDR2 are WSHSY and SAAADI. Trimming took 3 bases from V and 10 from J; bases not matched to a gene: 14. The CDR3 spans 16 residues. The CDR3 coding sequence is TGCGCCAGCAGTGAACCGGGACAGGCCCATACAAGCGAGCAGTTCTTC. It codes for CASSEPGQAHTSEQFF.

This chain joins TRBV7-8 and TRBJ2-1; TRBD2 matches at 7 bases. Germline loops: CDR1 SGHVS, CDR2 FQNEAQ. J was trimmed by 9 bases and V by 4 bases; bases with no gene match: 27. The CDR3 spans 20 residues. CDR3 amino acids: CASSSRELSLHLSGNTEQFF. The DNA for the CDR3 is TGTGCCAGCAGCTCGAGGGAGTTAAGCCTACACCTGAGCGGGAATACTGAGCAGTTCTTC.

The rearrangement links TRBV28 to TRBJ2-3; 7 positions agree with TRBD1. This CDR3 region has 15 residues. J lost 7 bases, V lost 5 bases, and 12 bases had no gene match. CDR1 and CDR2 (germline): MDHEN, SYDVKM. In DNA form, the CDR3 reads TGTGCCAGCAGTCCCCGTGGGGACAGAACATATACGCAGTATTTT. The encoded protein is CASSPRGDRTYTQYF.

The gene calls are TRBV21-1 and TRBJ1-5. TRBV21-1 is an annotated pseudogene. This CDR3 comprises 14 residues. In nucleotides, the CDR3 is TGTGCCAGCAGCCCCCGGGAGCCCGATCAGCCCCAGCATTTT. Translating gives CASSPREPDQPQHF.